The 19 T cell receptor beta chains in this list originate from one sample, sequenced in a study of monozygotic twins with inflammatory bowel disease. After re-calling the 5' RACE reads, TCRdb lists one entry per CDR3 protein, DNA absent. The sample table includes about 210,000 distinct CDR3 sequences. Sequenced input: blood. These receptors all come from a human donor with ulcerative colitis or Crohn's disease, or a healthy co-twin of an affected twin (not recorded which).

The CDR3 reads CASSHRGTYTQYF. This chain uses TRBV12-3 or TRBV12-4 with TRBJ2-3; TCRdb gives TRBD2 as the D gene, but with no DNA this cannot be confirmed. This CDR3 has 13 amino acids.

The chain links TRBV19 to TRBJ2-1. CDR1 and CDR2 from the germline V gene are LNHDA and SQIVND (reference sequence). This CDR3 has 15 residues. The CDR3 protein is CASSIEGSSYNEQFF.

The CDR3 region is CASSFTGTGSYEQYF. The chain couples TRBV7-2 to TRBJ2-7; without DNA, the TCRdb call of TRBD1 cannot be checked. CDR3 length equals 15 residues. In germline, CDR1 is SGHTA, CDR2 FQGNSA.

The chain uses TRBV5-1 and TRBJ2-7; TCRdb's D call, TRBD1, is unchecked because there is no DNA. Germline V CDR1 and CDR2: SGHRS, YFSETQ. There are 16 residues in the CDR3. The CDR3 spells CASSWSPGQGAYEQYF.

The chain joins TRBV4-2 to TRBJ2-5; no DNA is available, so the TRBD1 call from TCRdb remains unchecked. Germline V gene data show CDR1 as LGHNA and CDR2 as YNFKEQ. The CDR3 extends over 19 amino acids. CDR3 residues: CASSQDVASASPHQETQYF.

The chain couples TRBV3-1 to TRBJ1-2; no DNA is available, so the TRBD1 call from TCRdb remains unchecked. The CDR3 sequence is 15 residues long. Germline CDR1 is LGHDT and CDR2 is YNNKEL (reference sequence). CDR3 loop: CASSQDLGRGYGYTF.

The chain carries TRBV10-3 and TRBJ2-1; TCRdb's assignment of TRBD1 cannot be checked, as there is no DNA. Germline V gives CDR1 ENHRY, CDR2 SYGVKD. CDR3 size: 17 residues. CDR3: CAIRNSGTGVSYNEQFF.

The CDR3 reads CASSSASNQPQHF. This chain links TRBV6-5 with TRBJ1-5. Per the germline V gene, CDR1 is MNHEY and CDR2 is SVGAGI. The CDR3 runs to 13 residues.

V usage is TRBV20-1 and J usage is TRBJ2-5; TCRdb proposes TRBD1, but this gene call is untestable without DNA. Germline V CDR1 and CDR2: DFQATT, SNEGSKA (reference sequence). The CDR3 consists of 12 residues. The CDR3 here is CSATGVLETQYF.

This chain connects TRBV20-1 to TRBJ2-1; no DNA is available, so the TRBD2 call from TCRdb remains unchecked. Germline loops: CDR1 DFQATT, CDR2 SNEGSKA (reference sequence). The CDR3 is 16 residues long. CDR3 in amino acids: CSARPIAGASYNEQFF.

The chain recombines TRBV11-2 with TRBJ1-2. The CDR3 spans 13 residues. The germline CDR1 and CDR2 sequences are SGHAT and FQNNGV. CDR3 sequence: CANSWGQALGYTF. The variable domain in full, with the rest retrieved from reference TRBV11-2 and TRBJ1-2, is EAGVAQSPRYKIIEKRQSVAFWCNPISGHATLYWYQQILGQGPKLLIQFQNNGVVDDSQLPKDRFSAERLKGVDSTLKIQPAKLEDSAVYLCANSWGQALGYTFGSGTRLTVV.

This chain uses TRBV27 with TRBJ2-7. Germline V CDR1 and CDR2: MNHEY, SMNVEV (reference sequence). This CDR3 comprises 13 residues. The CDR3: CASSLTGPNEQYF.

The rearrangement links TRBV5-1 to TRBJ2-7. This CDR3 is 16 amino acids long. The germline V gene has CDR1 SGHRS and CDR2 YFSETQ. CDR3 sequence: CASSLGLELNVYEQYF.

V and J are TRBV7-8 and TRBJ1-3. The CDR3 is 14 residues long. Germline assignment: CDR1 SGHVS and CDR2 FQNEAQ. CDR3 protein: CASSRMRSGNTIYF.

The chain uses TRBV3-1 and TRBJ1-1. Germline V gene data show CDR1 as LGHDT and CDR2 as YNNKEL (reference sequence). The CDR3 has 17 amino acids. CDR3 protein: CASSQVHGRGMNTEAFF.

This chain joins TRBV11-2 and TRBJ1-1; TCRdb's assignment of TRBD1 cannot be checked, as there is no DNA. CDR3 length: 15 amino acids. From germline, CDR1 is SGHAT and CDR2 FQNNGV. CDR3: CASSSWTGGNTEAFF.

This chain uses TRBV5-1 with TRBJ1-4; TCRdb proposes TRBD1, but this gene call is untestable without DNA. CDR3 size: 14 residues. The germline V gene encodes CDR1 SGHRS and CDR2 YFSETQ. The CDR3 region is CASSPGQGWEKLFF.

The rearrangement joins TRBV7-9 to TRBJ1-1; TCRdb selects TRBD1, and the lack of DNA leaves this call unchecked. CDR1 SEHNR and CDR2 FQNEAQ come from the germline V gene (reference sequence). The CDR3 spans 16 residues. The CDR3 protein is CASSPPTTLVNTEAFF.

The chain couples TRBV15 to TRBJ1-4. CDR3 length: 12 amino acids. Germline CDR1 and CDR2: LNHNV and YYDKDF (reference sequence). The CDR3 region is CATSRGGEKLFF.